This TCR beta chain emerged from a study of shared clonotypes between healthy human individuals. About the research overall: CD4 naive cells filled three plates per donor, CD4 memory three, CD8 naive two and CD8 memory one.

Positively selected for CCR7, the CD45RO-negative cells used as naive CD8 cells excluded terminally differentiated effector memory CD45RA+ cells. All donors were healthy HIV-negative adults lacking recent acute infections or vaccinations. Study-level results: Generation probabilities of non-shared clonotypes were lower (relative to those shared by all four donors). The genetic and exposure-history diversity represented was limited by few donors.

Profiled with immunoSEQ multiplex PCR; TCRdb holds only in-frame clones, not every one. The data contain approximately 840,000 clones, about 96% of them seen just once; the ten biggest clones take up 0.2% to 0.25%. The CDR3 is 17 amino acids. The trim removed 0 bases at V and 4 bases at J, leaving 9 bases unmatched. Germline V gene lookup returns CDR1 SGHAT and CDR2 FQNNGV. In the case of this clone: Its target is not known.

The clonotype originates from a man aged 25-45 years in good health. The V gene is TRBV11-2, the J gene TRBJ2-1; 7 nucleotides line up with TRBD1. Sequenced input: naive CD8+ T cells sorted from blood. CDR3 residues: CASSLDLWDSKYNEQFF. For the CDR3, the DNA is TGTGCCAGCAGCTTAGATCTATGGGACAGTAAATACAATGAGCAGTTCTTC.